The source of this T cell receptor (beta chain) is a study of blood T cell repertoires in COVID-19. The CDR3 contains 16 residues. V was trimmed by 0 bases and J by 4 bases, leaving 13 bases between them. CDR1 is SGHRS and CDR2 is YFSETQ in the germline V gene. Individuals aged about 18 to 89 years were recruited from 20 to 25 US areas. Recovery meant two consecutive negative NP/OP PCR tests, professional clearance, or resolved symptoms. Under the authors' procedure: Amplification with reference gene primers provided the estimates of nucleated cell counts. This table comes from immunoSEQ multiplex PCR, and its TCRdb copy is limited to in-frame clones, with some not included. D and trimming come from the DNA, and the V and J calls and clone size come from that table. This sample has hundreds of thousands of clones, with 70% to 90% found just once.

Sequences were obtained from PBMCs or T cells enriched from blood (not recorded which). The chain carries TRBV5-1 and TRBJ2-2; D might be TRBD1 (5 bases). The sequence was collected from a woman aged 40-49 years who had recovered from COVID-19. CDR3 nucleotide sequence: TGCGCCAGCAGCTTGGGGCAGGGCCCGGCCACCGGGGAGCTGTTTTTT. This sequence encodes CASSLGQGPATGELFF.